This T cell receptor beta chain comes out of a study of blood T cell repertoires in COVID-19. CDR1 and CDR2 (germline): KGHDR, SFDVKD. This CDR3 is 13 amino acids long. The ends were cut back, 4 bases at V and 3 bases at J, with 9 bases in the middle. Original data processing: The assay estimated nucleated cells by amplifying reference gene primers. Sequencing used immunoSEQ multiplex PCR; TCRdb keeps in-frame clones, though not all of them. For V, J and clone size, that table is used; D and trimming come from the DNA. The repertoire has fewer than 350,000 clones, more than 70% of them found once; the top ten carry 6.5% to 9.5%.

The source is a woman in her forties or fifties who had recovered from COVID-19. Material for sequencing was peripheral blood. This chain uses TRBV24-1 with TRBJ2-7; a possible D gene is TRBD1 (7 bases). The chain's CDR3 is CATSERDSYEQYF. The CDR3 DNA follows: TGTGCCACCAGTGAGCGGGACAGCTACGAGCAGTACTTC.